The 27 T cell receptor beta chains given below trace back to one sample, sequenced in a study of PD-1 blockade in classical Hodgkin lymphoma. Brentuximab vedotin exposure varied among the patients, all of whom had relapsed after autologous stem cell transplantation. The repertoire was sequenced with immunoSEQ multiplex PCR; TCRdb's copy has only in-frame clones and lacks some. The table lists roughly 55,000 clones, approximately 84% of them singletons. This specimen consisted of peripheral blood mononuclear cells (PBMCs), obtained at baseline. These receptors all come from a human donor with classical Hodgkin lymphoma.

The V gene is TRBV19, the J gene TRBJ2-1; D is unclear. Germline V gene sequence: CDR1 LNHDA, CDR2 SQIVND (reference sequence). This CDR3 region has 14 residues. Trimming shortened V by 6 bases and J by 0 bases, and 9 bases separated the two germline ends. Here the CDR3 reads CASRHSDSYNEQFF. As DNA, the CDR3 is TGTGCCAGTAGACACAGTGACTCCTACAATGAGCAGTTCTTC.

The chain joins TRBV11-3 to TRBJ1-1, with unresolved D. Germline values: CDR1 SGHNT, CDR2 YENEEA. V lost 2 bases and J lost 1, with 8 bases in between. CDR3 length: 14 residues. As DNA, the CDR3 is TGTGCCAGCAGCTTAAGTGACGGGAACACTGAAGCTTTCTTT. This gives the protein CASSLSDGNTEAFF.

V is TRBV6-6 and J is TRBJ1-5; D possibly corresponds to TRBD1 (6 bases). V was clipped by 0 bases and J by 6 bases, with 15 bases between them. There are 16 residues in the CDR3. Per the germline V gene, CDR1 is MNHNY and CDR2 is SVGAGI (reference sequence). CDR3 sequence (DNA): TGTGCCAGCAGTTACTCTGGACAGCCGAGCCCTCAGCCCCAGCATTTT. Translated, it gives CASSYSGQPSPQPQHF.

The gene calls are TRBV4-3 and TRBJ2-3; D may be TRBD2 (7 bases). Germline V gene lookup returns CDR1 LGHNA and CDR2 YSLEER. V was shortened by 1 base and J by 9 bases, with 20 bases between the two germline ends. The CDR3 sequence is 16 residues long. The CDR3 loop reads CASSQGAALEGGTQYF. The CDR3 DNA is TGCGCCAGCAGCCAAGGGGCAGCTCTCGAGGGGGGGACGCAGTATTTT.

The chain combines TRBV15 with TRBJ1-5, with D perhaps matching TRBD1 (5 bases). The V and J ends lost 5 bases and 3 bases respectively, with 11 bases between them. Germline lookup yields CDR1 LNHNV and CDR2 YYDKDF (reference sequence). The CDR3 consists of 14 residues. This CDR3 is CATSPDRYNQPQHF. The CDR3 coding sequence is TGTGCCACCAGCCCAGACAGATACAATCAGCCCCAGCATTTT. The complete variable domain, with remaining parts taken from reference TRBV15 and TRBJ1-5, reads DAMVIQNPRYQVTQFGKPVTLSCSQTLNHNVMYWYQQKSSQAPKLLFHYYDKDFNNEADTPDNFQSRRPNTSFCFLDIRSPGLGDTAMYLCATSPDRYNQPQHFGDGTRLSIL.

This chain uses TRBV7-2 with TRBJ2-7; 8 nucleotides agree with TRBD1. Looked up from germline, CDR1 is SGHTA and CDR2 is FQGNSA. The CDR3 totals 14 residues. V gave up 4 bases and J gave up 3 bases; unmatched junction bases: 5. The CDR3 sequence is CASSSSTGVYEQYF. The CDR3, as DNA: TGTGCCAGCAGCTCGTCGACAGGGGTCTACGAGCAGTACTTC.

The sample holds one count of this clone. The rearrangement joins TRBV5-1 to TRBJ2-1, with a weak D call TRBD1 (6 bases). Trimming pared 9 bases from V and 1 base from J, leaving 20 bases between. Looked up from germline, CDR1 is SGHRS and CDR2 is YFSETQ. The CDR3 is made up of 16 amino acids. The CDR3 nucleotides are TGCGCCACTCACTTTCTAGGGGGACGGTCCTACAATGAGCAGTTCTTC. Translated: CATHFLGGRSYNEQFF.

The genes are TRBV7-2 and TRBJ2-1; the D gene could be TRBD1 or TRBD2 (6 bases each). The CDR3 is made up of 13 amino acids. Per the germline V gene, CDR1 is SGHTA and CDR2 is FQGNSA. Trimming left V 8 bases short and J 9 bases short, with 17 bases between. This CDR3 is CASGRQEGTEQFF. The CDR3 DNA reads as TGTGCCAGCGGCCGACAGGAGGGGACTGAGCAGTTCTTC.

The genes are TRBV5-4 and TRBJ2-1, with 9 bases matching TRBD2. Germline CDR1 SGHNT, CDR2 YYREEE (reference sequence). The CDR3 loop spans 15 amino acids. The ends lost 0 bases at V and 4 bases at J; junction bases unmatched: 2. The CDR3 region has the DNA TGTGCCAGCAGCTTGGCTAGCGGGGCTTACAATGAGCAGTTCTTC. Translation: CASSLASGAYNEQFF. Variable domain in full (rest from reference TRBV5-4 and TRBJ2-1): ETGVTQSPTHLIKTRGQQVTLRCSSQSGHNTVSWYQQALGQGPQFIFQYYREEENGRGNFPPRFSGLQFPNYSSELNVNALELDDSALYLCASSLASGAYNEQFFGPGTRLTVL.

The chain joins TRBV4-1 to TRBJ2-3; no clear D. In germline, CDR1 is MGHRA, CDR2 YSYEKL. The CDR3 is made up of 19 amino acids. V lost 3 bases and J 2 bases, leaving 24 bases between the germline ends. This chain's CDR3 is CASSHEYASTQYITDTQYF. CDR3 DNA: TGCGCCAGCAGCCACGAGTACGCATCGACACAGTACATCACAGATACGCAGTATTTT.

CDR3 DNA: TGTGCCAGCATAGGTCCGCCGCCTAGTACCGACTTAACTGGAAACACCATATATTTT. The encoded protein is CASIGPPPSTDLTGNTIYF. The chain links TRBV27 to TRBJ1-3; D remains unclear. The V end was cut by 7 bases, the J end by 2 bases, with 27 bases between. Germline CDR1 is MNHEY and CDR2 is SMNVEV (reference sequence). The CDR3 runs 19 residues.

This rearrangement joins TRBV27 to TRBJ2-7; D is possibly TRBD1 or TRBD2 (5 bases each). Trimming removed 4 bases from V and 0 bases from J, with 16 bases in between. Germline lookup yields CDR1 MNHEY and CDR2 SMNVEV (reference sequence). The CDR3 runs to 16 residues. For the CDR3, the DNA is TGTGCCAGCAGTTCAATCGGGACGGGGAGCTCCTACGAGCAGTACGTC. It is translated as CASSSIGTGSSYEQYV.

Comment on this clone: A much bigger clone sits one base away, suggesting this may be a read error. The sample has other DNA sequences that encode this CDR3 too. The chain couples TRBV4-1 to TRBJ1-2; tentative D call: TRBD1 (5 bases). Looked up from germline, CDR1 is MGHRA and CDR2 is YSYEKL. The CDR3 loop spans 16 amino acids. Trimming cost V 3 bases and J 4 bases, with 18 bases left between them. DNA for the CDR3: TGCGCCAGCAGCCAGGATAGGGGAACAAACTTCTATGGCTACACCTTC. This gives the protein CASSQDRGTNFYGYTF.

This chain connects TRBV7-9 to TRBJ2-1; 7 nucleotides line up with TRBD2. Looked up from germline, CDR1 is SEHNR and CDR2 is FQNEAQ (reference sequence). Trimming removed 0 bases from V and 7 bases from J; junction bases left unmatched: 3. There are 14 residues in the CDR3. The CDR3, as DNA: TGTGCCAGCAGCTTAGCGGGGACTACTAATGAGCAGTTCTTC. It yields the protein CASSLAGTTNEQFF.

The chain has TRBV5-6 and TRBJ2-7; D may be TRBD1 (6 bases). Germline assignment: CDR1 SGHDT and CDR2 YYEEEE. The CDR3 loop spans 15 amino acids. V lost 4 bases to trimming and J lost 1 base, with 15 bases between them. CDR3 DNA: TGTGCCAGCAGCCGAAATGACAGGCAGTCCTACGAGCAGTACGTC. This gives the protein CASSRNDRQSYEQYV.

V is TRBV29-1 and J is TRBJ2-5; no reliable D call. Per germline, CDR1 SQVTM and CDR2 ANQGSEA. Between the trimmed V and J ends, which lost 1 base and 5 bases, there was a span of 11 bases. The CDR3 runs to 13 residues. Here the CDR3 DNA reads TGCAGCGTTGAAGCGAACCGATGGGAGACCCAGTACTTC. Its protein product is CSVEANRWETQYF.

This clone has a single count. The gene calls are TRBV10-3 and TRBJ2-3, with D perhaps matching TRBD2 (6 bases). The CDR3 contains 16 residues. Between the trimmed V and J ends, which lost 2 bases and 5 bases, there was a span of 17 bases. Germline V gene data show CDR1 as ENHRY and CDR2 as SYGVKD. In nucleotides, the CDR3 is TGTGCCATCAGTGAGCGGGGGAGCAGGGTGGGAGATACGCAGTATTTT. Translation gives CAISERGSRVGDTQYF.

The rearrangement joins TRBV11-2 to TRBJ2-3; 7 nucleotides line up with TRBD2. This CDR3 is built from 16 residues. The germline CDR1 and CDR2 sequences are SGHAT and FQNNGV. V lost 4 bases and J lost 4; bases outside the gene matches: 11. Here the CDR3 DNA reads TGTGCCAGCAGCTCGCCGGGCGGGAGTATAGCAGATACGCAGTATTTT. It codes for CASSSPGGSIADTQYF.

V and J are TRBV9 and TRBJ1-2, with 9 bases matching TRBD1. V lost 0 bases, J lost 7 bases, and 13 bases stayed unmatched. The germline gives CDR1 SGDLS, CDR2 YYNGEE. The CDR3 contains 17 residues. CDR3 sequence: CASSVAPPGTGYAGYTF. In DNA, the CDR3 is TGTGCCAGCAGCGTAGCCCCCCCCGGGACAGGGTATGCTGGCTACACCTTC.

The rearrangement joins TRBV7-9 to TRBJ2-5; D remains unclear. The CDR3 is made up of 12 amino acids. The germline gives CDR1 SEHNR, CDR2 FQNEAQ (reference sequence). V lost 7 bases to trimming and J lost 4 bases, with 10 bases between them. Here the CDR3 reads CASTFPVETQYF. CDR3 bases: TGTGCCAGCACCTTCCCCGTAGAGACCCAGTACTTC. Filled out from reference TRBV7-9 and TRBJ2-5, the complete variable domain reads DTGVSQNPRHKITKRGQNVTFRCDPISEHNRLYWYRQTLGQGPEFLTYFQNEAQLEKSRLLSDRFSAERPKGSFSTLEIQRTEQGDSAMYLCASTFPVETQYFGPGTRLLVL.

The gene calls are TRBV4-3 and TRBJ1-5; 7 bases fit TRBD1. J gave up 6 bases and V 0 bases, and 5 bases lay outside the gene matches. CDR3 length equals 15 residues. Per the germline V gene, CDR1 is LGHNA and CDR2 is YSLEER. The DNA for the CDR3 is TGCGCCAGCAGCCAAGATTCAGGGGGACGTCAGCCCCAGCATTTT. Translated, it gives CASSQDSGGRQPQHF.

The CDR3 DNA sequence: TGTGCCAGCAAACAGAACAGGGGAGGACATGAAGCTTTCTTT. It codes for CASKQNRGGHEAFF. This chain connects TRBV2 to TRBJ1-1; 7 positions match TRBD1. The CDR3 has 14 amino acids. J gave up 7 bases and V 7 bases, and 12 bases lay outside the gene matches. Germline V lookup: CDR1 SNHLY, CDR2 FYNNEI.

The chain recombines TRBV10-2 with TRBJ1-5; D not resolved. Between the trimmed V and J ends, which lost 6 bases and 1 base, there was a span of 13 bases. The germline V gene has CDR1 WSHSY and CDR2 SAAADI. CDR3 length: 15 amino acids. The CDR3 region is CASSVGRESNQPQHF. CDR3 nucleotides: TGCGCCAGCAGCGTCGGACGAGAAAGCAATCAGCCCCAGCATTTT.

This chain connects TRBV6-6 to TRBJ2-7; 10 nucleotides agree with TRBD1. Per the germline V gene, CDR1 is MNHNY and CDR2 is SVGAGI (reference sequence). V shed 0 bases, J shed 4 bases, and the junction held 6 bases outside the gene matches. The length of the CDR3 is 16 residues. The chain's CDR3 is CASSYSSGQGEYEQYF. In DNA form, the CDR3 reads TGTGCCAGCAGTTACTCGAGCGGACAGGGGGAATACGAGCAGTACTTC.

CDR3 residues: CASSLAPSGLSYEQYF. As DNA, the CDR3 is TGTGCCAGCAGCTTAGCCCCTAGCGGGCTGTCCTACGAGCAGTACTTC. The chain recombines TRBV7-2 with TRBJ2-7, with 8 positions matching TRBD2. The CDR3 is 16 amino acids. With V trimmed by 0 bases and J by 1 base, 5 bases remained unmatched. Germline lookup yields CDR1 SGHTA and CDR2 FQGNSA.

The rearrangement links TRBV7-7 to TRBJ1-2; D gene unclear. The CDR3 has 15 residues. CDR1 is SSHAT, CDR2 FNYEAQ, per germline (reference sequence). Trimming left V 3 bases short and J 4 bases short, with 15 bases between. The CDR3 region is CASSFGLTGCYGYTF. The CDR3 nucleotides are TGTGCCAGCAGCTTTGGCCTAACGGGGTGCTATGGCTACACCTTC.

The chain is built from TRBV4-1 and TRBJ1-4; the match to TRBD1 covers 8 bases. The CDR3 sequence is 17 residues long. V trimming: 0 bases; J trimming: 7 bases; junction bases outside the gene matches: 10. CDR1 MGHRA and CDR2 YSYEKL come from the germline V gene. Written as DNA, the CDR3 is TGCGCCAGCAGCCAAGAGCCAAACAGGGGGTTGGGTGAAAAACTGTTTTTT. Protein sequence: CASSQEPNRGLGEKLFF.